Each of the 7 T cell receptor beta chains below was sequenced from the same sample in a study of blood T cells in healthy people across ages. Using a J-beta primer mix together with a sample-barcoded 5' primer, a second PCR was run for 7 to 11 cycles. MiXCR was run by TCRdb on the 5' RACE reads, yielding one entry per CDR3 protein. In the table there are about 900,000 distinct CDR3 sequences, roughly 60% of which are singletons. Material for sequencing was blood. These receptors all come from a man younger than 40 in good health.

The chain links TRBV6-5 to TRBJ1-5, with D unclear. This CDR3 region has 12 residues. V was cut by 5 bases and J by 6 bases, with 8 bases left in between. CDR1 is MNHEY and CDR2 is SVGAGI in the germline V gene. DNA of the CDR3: TGTGCCAGCAGTGAACATGGTCAGCCCCAGCATTTT. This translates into CASSEHGQPQHF.

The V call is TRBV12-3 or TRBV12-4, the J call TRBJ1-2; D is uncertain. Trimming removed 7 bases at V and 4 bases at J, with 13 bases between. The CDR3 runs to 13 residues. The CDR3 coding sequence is TGTGCCAGCAAGGAGCCCGAGGGCTATGGCTACACCTTC. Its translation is CASKEPEGYGYTF.

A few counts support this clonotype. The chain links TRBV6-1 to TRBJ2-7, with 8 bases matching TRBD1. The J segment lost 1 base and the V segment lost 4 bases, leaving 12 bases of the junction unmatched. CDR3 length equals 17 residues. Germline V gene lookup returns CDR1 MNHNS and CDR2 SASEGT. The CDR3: CASSGTDRGFPSYEQYF. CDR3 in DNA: TGTGCCAGCAGTGGCACCGACAGGGGATTCCCATCCTACGAGCAGTACTTC.

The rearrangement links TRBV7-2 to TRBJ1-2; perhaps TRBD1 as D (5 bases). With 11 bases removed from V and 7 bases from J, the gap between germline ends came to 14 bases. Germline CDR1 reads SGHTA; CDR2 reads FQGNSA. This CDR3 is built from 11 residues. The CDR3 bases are TGTGCCGGGGCGGCAGGGTTTGGCTACACCTTC. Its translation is CAGAAGFGYTF.

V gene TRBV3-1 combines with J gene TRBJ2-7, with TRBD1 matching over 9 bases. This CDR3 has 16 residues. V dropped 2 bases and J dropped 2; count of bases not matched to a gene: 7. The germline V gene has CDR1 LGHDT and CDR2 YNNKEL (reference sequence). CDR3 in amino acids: CASSQHGQGHPYEQYF. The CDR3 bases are TGTGCCAGCAGCCAACACGGACAGGGGCACCCCTACGAGCAGTACTTC.

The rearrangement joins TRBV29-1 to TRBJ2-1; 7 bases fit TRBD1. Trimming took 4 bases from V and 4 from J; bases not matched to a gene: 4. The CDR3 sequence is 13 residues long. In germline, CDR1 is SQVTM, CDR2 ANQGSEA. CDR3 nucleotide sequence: TGCAGCGTTGTGGACAGGCTATACAATGAGCAGTTCTTC. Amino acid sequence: CSVVDRLYNEQFF.

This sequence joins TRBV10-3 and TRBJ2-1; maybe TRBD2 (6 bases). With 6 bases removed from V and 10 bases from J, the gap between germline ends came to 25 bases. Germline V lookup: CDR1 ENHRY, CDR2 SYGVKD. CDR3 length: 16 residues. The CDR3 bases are TGTGCCATCAGCCCTCCCGGCCTCCGACTAGGGGTAGAGCAGTTCTTC. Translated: CAISPPGLRLGVEQFF.